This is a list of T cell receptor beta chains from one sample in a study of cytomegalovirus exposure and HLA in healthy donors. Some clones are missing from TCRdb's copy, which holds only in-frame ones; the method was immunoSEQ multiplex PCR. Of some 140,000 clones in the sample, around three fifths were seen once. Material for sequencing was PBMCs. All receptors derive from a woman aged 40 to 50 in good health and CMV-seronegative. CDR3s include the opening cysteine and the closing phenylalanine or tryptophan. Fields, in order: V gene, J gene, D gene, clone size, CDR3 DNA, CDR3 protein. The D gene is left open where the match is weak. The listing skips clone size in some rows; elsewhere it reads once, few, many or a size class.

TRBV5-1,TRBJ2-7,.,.,TGCGCCAGCAGCGCCCAGCTAGAGAGCTCCTACGAGCAGTACTTC,CASSAQLESSYEQYF
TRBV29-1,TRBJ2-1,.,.,TGCAGCGTTGAAAGAGGGGGTGGTTTAAATGAGCAGTTCTTC,CSVERGGGLNEQFF
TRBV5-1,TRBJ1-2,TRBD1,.,TGCGCCAGCAGTCAAGGGACAGAGGGCTACACCTTC,CASSQGTEGYTF
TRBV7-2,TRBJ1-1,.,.,TGTGCCAGCAGCTTAGCCGGTTTTACTGAAGCTTTCTTT,CASSLAGFTEAFF
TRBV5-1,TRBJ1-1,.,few,TGCGCCAGCAGGGTTGCGGTAGGGAGGAACACTGAAGCTTTCTTT,CASRVAVGRNTEAFF
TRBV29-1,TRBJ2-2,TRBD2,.,TGCAGCGTCTCGAGTAGCGGGGGCACGAACACCGGGGAGCTGTTTTTT,CSVSSSGGTNTGELFF
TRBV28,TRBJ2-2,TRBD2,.,TGTGCCAGCACCCTTCCAGCGGGGAGGCCGAACACCGGGGAGCTGTTTTTT,CASTLPAGRPNTGELFF
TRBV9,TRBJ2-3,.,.,TGTGCCAGCAGCGTCAGTCACGGGACTCTTGGGACAGATACGCAGTATTTT,CASSVSHGTLGTDTQYF
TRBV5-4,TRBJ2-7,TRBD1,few,TGTGCCAGCAGCCTCCCGGGCAGGGGGAACGAGCAGTACTTC,CASSLPGRGNEQYF
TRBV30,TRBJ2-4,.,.,TGTGCCTGGAGTGTAGGGGGAATCCAAAACATTCAGTACTTC,CAWSVGGIQNIQYF
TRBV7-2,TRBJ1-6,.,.,TGTGCCAGCAGCCCCCCGGGGGTCTCACCCCTCCACTTT,CASSPPGVSPLHF
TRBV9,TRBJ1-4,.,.,TGTGCCAGCAGCGTAGGAGTAGCAACTAATGAAAAACTGTTTTTT,CASSVGVATNEKLFF
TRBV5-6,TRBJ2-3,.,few,TGTGCCAGCAGCTTGGCCGGGGAGGGGGGGGCAGATACGCAGTATTTT,CASSLAGEGGADTQYF
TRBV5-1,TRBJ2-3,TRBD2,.,TGCGCCAGCAGCCCCGGACTAGCGGGGGCCAACACAGATACGCAGTATTTT,CASSPGLAGANTDTQYF